This TCR beta chain was recorded in a study of cytomegalovirus exposure and HLA in healthy donors (dated by TCRdb to about 2017). At the level of the whole study: An earlier analysis of roughly 570 of the donors reported 250 to 300 Gb of sequence data and 117 million unique TCR beta sequences obtained from about 170 million T cells. An early release covering about 600 HLA-typed donors comprised roughly 300 gigabases of sequencing data and around 80 million unique TCR sequences. The genetic ancestry cluster associated with self-reported Caucasian donors included 70% to 85% of the 300 to 400 genotyped donors. The study was designed to test whether signatures of past pathogen exposure could be identified by cataloging public T cell receptors. The study used immunosequencing to profile the T cell repertoires of 600 to 850 subjects and linked those repertoires to cytomegalovirus serostatus. Besides the first cohort of roughly 660 subjects, a separate validation cohort made up of 90 to 150 different subjects was used. To predict cytomegalovirus infection status, the study combined high-throughput TCR immunosequencing, statistical association of individual TCRs with disease status, and machine learning. A later analysis re-analyzed previously published TCR beta repertoires from 600 to 850 donors and added high-resolution HLA genotyping to study TCR occurrence patterns. In the later analysis, no new phenotypic data were used to find candidate immune exposures; instead, reliance was placed on TCR beta sequences and their occurrence across donors. To decide whether each TCR beta V gene segment behaved as functional or pseudogenic, an earlier analysis of nearly 600 of the donors relied on high-throughput TCR beta sequencing. Donor age, sex, ethnicity and CMV serostatus were compiled together with the repertoire data. A later genetic analysis took genome-wide SNP genotypes for about 55% of the 666 donors and used that subset as a discovery cohort. All discovery cohort repertoires had been generated using a single sequencing platform. HLA typing covered class I and class II loci at four-digit resolution. The number of donors typed differed by locus, with about 629-630 for A, B, C, DRB1 and DQB1, 522 for DQA1, about 610 for DPA1, and 472 for DPB1. Five DR-DQ haplotypes were treated as single units for association and clustering because of strong linkage in the cohort. Among about 360 genotyped donors of the cohort, an average of around 240,000 unique TCR beta nucleotide sequences were sequenced per donor, roughly 18% of them non-productive.

The library was built by means of the immunoSEQ multiplex PCR assay. For the multiplex PCR, a mixture combining 60 forward primers for TCR Vbeta segments and 13 reverse primers for TCR Jbeta segments was used. The CDR3 region of rearranged TCR beta genes was amplified from genomic DNA with a multiplex PCR assay. The amplified TCR beta libraries were sequenced on the Illumina HiSeq System as 87-base-pair reads. In the original analysis: A later analysis counted 65 million to 90 million unique TCR beta chains across the 690 or so repertoires, and 9 million to 14 million of these chains were shared by at least two donors. Raw reads were error-corrected and collapsed into unique sequences by a nearest-neighbor algorithm in which closely related sequences were merged to remove PCR and sequencing errors. CDR3 sequences were aligned to IMGT reference sequences to assign V, D and J gene segments. For a sequence to be retained, at least a six-nucleotide match to both a V gene segment and a J gene segment was required. A rearrangement was called productive if the CDR3 had no stop codons and remained in frame with V and J, and every other rearrangement was called non-productive. Following IMGT convention, CDR3 was defined as the stretch from the second conserved V-encoded cysteine to the conserved J-encoded phenylalanine. In an earlier analysis of more than 550 of the donors, sequences lacking an unambiguous match to a single V gene segment were excluded. In an earlier analysis of 500 to 750 of the donors, V segments were called functional above 56.7% productive rearrangements and were called segregating when the between-donor standard deviation exceeded 5%. A statistical classification framework was built for diagnosing cytomegalovirus status from the catalog of TCR beta chain sequences. V and J gene assignment, in a later analysis, came from comparing TCR nucleotide sequences with IMGT/GENE-DB human TR gene sequences. The TCRdist pipeline was used in a later analysis to assign CDR3 sequences and most-parsimonious VDJ recombination scenarios. In a later analysis, every TCR beta chain was defined by the combination of its CDR3 amino acid sequence and its V-gene family, and reads without a unique V-gene family were dropped. In a later analysis, nearly 600 highly shared, low-generation-probability nucleotide sequences were removed to address suspected cross-contamination and a sequencing artifact. A later analysis calculated a clonal expansion index for each public chain from normalized within-repertoire ranks of inferred template counts. In a later analysis, generation probabilities were computed using a VDJ recombination model fitted to out-of-frame rearrangements, and the results were checked against IGoR. A later analysis scored TCR-TCR, TCR-HLA and TCR-CMV co-occurrence with hypergeometric tests, applying a repertoire-size bias correction to TCR pairs. A later analysis estimated false discovery rates by permuting HLA or CMV assignments 20 times. A later analysis grouped co-occurring TCRs with DBSCAN, adding TCRdist sequence similarity when clustering within HLA-allele-positive subsets. Repertoires with fewer than 30,000 or more than 120,000 public chains, plus five repertoires with anomalous nucleotide sharing, were excluded from co-occurrence clustering. TCRdb mirrors the immuneACCESS table, restricted to in-frame sequences. Some clones are absent from its copies; in checked studies, under half trace to an unresolved V gene, and the reason for the others is unknown. Clone size and V and J calls were adopted from that table, with D and trimming inferred from the DNA. The sample profile shows 100,000 or so clones; around 80% of them were found once. The top ten hold around 6.7% of the sample.

The cohort comprised 710 or so healthy bone marrow donors. Cohort members were all nominally healthy when sampled, although unrecorded immune exposures were likely present. The donor was CMV seronegative and was included in the group of several hundred seronegative cohort members. A peripheral blood sample was provided by each donor, and peripheral blood mononuclear cells were used for TCR beta sequencing. Genomic DNA extraction from the blood cell samples was performed with the Qiagen DNeasy Blood Extraction Kit. Concerning this clone itself: Its antigen is not yet known. There are no base qualities to consult, and no much larger clone falls within one base.

Inclusive of the bounding cysteine and phenylalanine, the CDR3 is 15 residues long. The entry retains the CDR3 DNA only, 45 bases that are in frame from base 1. CDR1 SGHRS and CDR2 YFSETQ were looked up in the germline V gene. Trimming at the junction amounts to 3 bases on V and 0 bases on J, and the germline ends lie 13 bases apart. Results and caveats for the whole study, not just this receptor: Several of the top co-occurrence clusters appeared to be linked to parvovirus B19, influenza, CMV and Epstein-Barr virus, according to a later analysis. A further reported finding was that TCR beta sequences accurately predicted the HLA-A and HLA-B alleles for most subjects in the first cohort. Across donors, most TCR sequences were observed very rarely, whereas some public TCRs were present in many individuals. According to the authors, the approach could potentially be generalized to other disease states and immunological phenotypes. In vitro tests confirmed that a few of the cytomegalovirus-associated TCR beta chains recognize cytomegalovirus antigens. The sequencing pipeline was judged likely to have produced a cluster of highly shared sequence variants as a technical artifact. According to a later genetic analysis, donors in an Asian-associated ancestry cluster had fewer N-insertions in productive TCRs than the approximately 670-donor mean. Some IMGT-functional V segments, including TRBV6-2 and TRBV6-3, could not be distinguished by the 87-base-pair reads and were therefore excluded. A later genetic analysis associated a missense DCLRE1C variant with V-gene and J-gene trimming of TCR beta chains, and an independent cohort replicated the association. The study listed 164 TCR beta chains as associated with cytomegalovirus. Some 16 rarely observed V segments, including chromosome 9 orphons, were excluded from the earlier analysis of approximately 500 of the donors because counts were too low. Sequencing depth was assumed to be roughly uniform across donors in the presence/absence analyses, though that assumption may not hold. Compared with equally common non-associated chains, HLA-associated TCR beta chains in a later analysis were more clonally expanded and had lower generation probabilities. Correlated functional status among segregating V segments might reflect linkage disequilibrium, but an unknown experimental factor could not be ruled out. Specific HLA alleles were associated with 15,000 to 20,000 TCR beta sequences at a false discovery rate of 0.05 in a later analysis. A later analysis found that most CMV-associated TCR beta chains appeared HLA-restricted, with HLA associations seemingly driven largely by CMV exposure. Immune exposure information for the cohort was limited to CMV serostatus. In this cohort, only TCR beta chains were sequenced, and detectable features were limited by the absence of alpha or paired-chain data. In a later analysis, TCR association rates were found to vary across HLA loci, with the most associated TCRs seen for DRB1 alleles and the fewest for HLA-C alleles. Assigning TCR associations to individual alleles was difficult when HLA alleles, especially DR and DQ, strongly co-occurred. In both the original and validation cohorts, the classifier was reported to diagnose cytomegalovirus status with high specificity and sensitivity. Because some donors lacked HLA typing at each locus, the association tests relied only on the typed subset. In an earlier analysis of approximately 590 of the donors, most TCR beta V segments appeared in productive rearrangements about 90% or about 30% of the time, broadly matching IMGT annotations.

Sequencing was carried out using PBMCs. The TCR comes from a young man in good health and CMV-seronegative. The chain is made from TRBV5-1 and TRBJ2-7; D gene: possibly TRBD1, on 6 matching bases. The CDR3 region reads CASSWDTGLSYEQYF. The DNA is as follows: TGCGCCAGCAGCTGGGACACAGGGCTCTCCTACGAGCAGTACTTC.